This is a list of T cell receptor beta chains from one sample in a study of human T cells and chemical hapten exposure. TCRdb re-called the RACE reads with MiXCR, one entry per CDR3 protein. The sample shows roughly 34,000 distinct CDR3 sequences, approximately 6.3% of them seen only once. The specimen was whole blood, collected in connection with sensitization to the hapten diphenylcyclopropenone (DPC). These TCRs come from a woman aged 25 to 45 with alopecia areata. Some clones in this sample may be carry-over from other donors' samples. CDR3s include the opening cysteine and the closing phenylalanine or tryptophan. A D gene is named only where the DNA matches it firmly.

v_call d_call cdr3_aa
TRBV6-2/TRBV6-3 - CASSYPIQFQGGRQETQYF
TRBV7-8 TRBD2 CASRLAGAPSNEQFF
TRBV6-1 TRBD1 CASRMDRGGNQPQHF
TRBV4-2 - CASSQDRTRPNTEAFF
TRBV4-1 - CASSQDSPPEAFF
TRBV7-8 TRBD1 CASSPTGGHLTQPQHF
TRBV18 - CASSPGANTEAFF
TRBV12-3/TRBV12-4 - CASSLPGYNEQFF
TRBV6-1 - CASSMSGRTNYGYTF
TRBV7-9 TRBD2 CASSSPPSGADSYEQYF
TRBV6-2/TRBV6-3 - CASSSRRDSTRGTQYF
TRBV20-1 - CSARDWELKEENQPQHF
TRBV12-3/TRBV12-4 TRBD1 CASRLTGGVDYGYTF
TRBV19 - CASKGGRSQPQHF
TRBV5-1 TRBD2 CASSLDGSGEDDEQFF
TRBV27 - CASSLLSPTSTDTQYF
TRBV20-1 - CSARMAVLNTEAFF
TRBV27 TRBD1 CASSPGWGTGGSNQPQHF
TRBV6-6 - CASSKSREVVNPEQFF
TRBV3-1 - CASSQSIGGESPLHF
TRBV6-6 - CASIPVSGFSPLHF
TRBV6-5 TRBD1 CASSTGQGLYEQYF
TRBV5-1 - CASSLATTEAFF
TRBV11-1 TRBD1 CASSLGQANDEQYF
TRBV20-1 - CSARRPNTEAFF
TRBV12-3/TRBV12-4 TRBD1 CASSRDRGIGYTF